A single sample is the source of the 2 T cell receptor beta chains below, sequenced in a study of Ad26.COV2.S vaccination and SARS-CoV-2 variants. The treatment denotes: some 20 received Ad26.COV2.S at low or high dose, single or two shots; 5 received placebo; per-sample allocation not given. Sampling happened 63 days after the first vaccine or placebo injection. Measured with immunoSEQ multiplex PCR; TCRdb has only the in-frame clones, and not every one. The sample has around 420,000 clones, 88% seen once. The source material was peripheral blood, sampled in a trial of Ad26.COV2.S vaccine versus placebo. The receptors here all came from a person aged 18-65 years who received the Ad26.COV2.S COVID-19 vaccine or a placebo.

In nucleotides, the CDR3 is TGCGCCAGCAGCTTGGGGACAAATCAAGAGACCCAGTACTTC. It yields the protein CASSLGTNQETQYF. The V gene is TRBV5-1, the J gene TRBJ2-5, with a tentative D call TRBD1 (5 bases). The CDR3 covers 14 residues. Germline V gene lookup returns CDR1 SGHRS and CDR2 YFSETQ. V was pared by 0 bases and J by 2 bases, with 8 bases between. Looking up the rest from reference TRBV5-1 and TRBJ2-5 gives the full variable domain: KAGVTQTPRYLIKTRGQQVTLSCSPISGHRSVSWYQQTPGQGLQFLFEYFSETQRNKGNFPGRFSGRQFSNSRSEMNVSTLELGDSALYLCASSLGTNQETQYFGPGTRLLVL.

CDR3 in DNA: TGTGCCAGCAGTTACGGAGGACAGGGGAGTGGTGGCTACACCTTC. This sequence encodes CASSYGGQGSGGYTF. V is TRBV6-5 and J is TRBJ1-2, with 9 bases that match TRBD1. V lost 2 bases and J lost 7; bases outside the gene matches: 8. The length of the CDR3 is 15 residues. Germline CDR1 is MNHEY and CDR2 is SVGAGI.